This record concerns one T cell receptor (beta chain) sequence. The sample comes from a study of T-cell reconstitution after alpha-beta-depleted transplantation in children. Germline assignment: CDR1 MNHEY and CDR2 SVGEGT. This CDR3 is built from 11 residues. V lost 2 bases and J lost 16, with 12 bases in between. Preparation of the TCRbeta library involved a method that used unique molecular identifiers. TCRdb independently ran MiXCR on the PCR reads; one entry per CDR3 protein. Of 360,000 or so distinct CDR3 sequences detected, about a fifth appear once; the ten largest clones hold 3.8%. This receptor was identified in a human donor who donated a stem cell graft to a child with acute myeloid leukemia. Sequencing used PBMCs from the stem cell graft donor, obtained from the stem cell graft. J is TRBJ2-1 and V is TRBV6-2 or TRBV6-3; tentatively, D is TRBD2 (6 bases). The CDR3, as DNA: TGTGCCAGCAGTTACGGGACTCCCCAATTCTTC. Encoded protein: CASSYGTPQFF.